Included here is one T cell receptor (beta chain) sequence, with context. Its antigen is undetermined. Trimming took off 5 bases at V and 1 base at J, with 15 bases between the two ends. The CDR3 covers 15 residues. Germline CDR1 SGHNT, CDR2 YYREEE (reference sequence). These data belong to a study of OX40 agonist ivuxolimab in advanced cancers. The overall study: Among those treated, three patients had partial responses, one with hepatocellular carcinoma and two with cutaneous melanoma.

General study results and limits: Expanded clones were, on average, more numerous among CD8+ T cells than CD4+. Low clonal expansion, among the lowest seen, marked partial responders at 0.1-3.0 mg/kg. CD4+ and CD8+ T cells in blood underwent clonal expansion by week 6 at 0.1 to 3.0 mg/kg.

Profiled with immunoSEQ multiplex PCR; TCRdb holds only in-frame clones, not every one. In the table there are roughly 92,000 clones, approximately 90% of which are singletons. The chain links TRBV5-4 to TRBJ1-1; unclear D gene. This specimen consisted of CD4+ or CD8+ T cells sorted from blood, obtained in a trial of the OX40 agonist ivuxolimab. The receptor was isolated from an adult with an advanced solid tumor such as melanoma, head and neck, liver or kidney cancer. DNA for the CDR3: TGTGCCAGCAGTCGCGGGAGGGCGGAGAACACTGAAGCTTTCTTT. Protein: CASSRGRAENTEAFF.